These 31 T cell receptor beta chains were all obtained from the same sample, sequenced in a study of T cell clonotyping in hematopoietic cell transplantation. As for time point: recipient sample about 28 days before transplant, after cytoreduction. Profiling relied on immunoSEQ multiplex PCR, and the TCRdb table lists in-frame clones only, not all of them. The data contain approximately 27,000 clones, 85% to 95% of them singletons. This specimen consisted of peripheral blood mononuclear cells, obtained before stem cell transplant. The source is a man aged 45-65 years with acute myeloid leukemia. Some clones in this sample may be carry-over from other donors' samples.

This clone is a singleton in its sample. This chain connects TRBV7-2 to TRBJ2-3; 8 bases align to TRBD1. CDR3 length: 15 residues. Per germline, CDR1 SGHTA and CDR2 FQGNSA. With 5 bases clipped from V and 2 bases from J, the junction kept 6 bases outside the gene matches. The CDR3, as DNA: TGTGCCAGCAGCACCCAGGGGGCCTCCACAGATACGCAGTATTTT. It yields the protein CASSTQGASTDTQYF. The full variable domain, rest sourced from reference TRBV7-2 and TRBJ2-3, is GAGVSQSPSNKVTEKGKDVELRCDPISGHTALYWYRQSLGQGLEFLIYFQGNSAPDKSGLPSDRFSAERTGGSVSTLTIQRTQQEDSAVYLCASSTQGASTDTQYFGPGTRLTVL.

The genes are TRBV5-1 and TRBJ2-7; 9 positions match TRBD1. Germline CDR1 and CDR2: SGHRS and YFSETQ. This CDR3 is built from 17 residues. V gave up 2 bases and J gave up 1 base; unmatched junction bases: 10. The DNA of the CDR3 is TGCGCCAGCAGCTTCCAAGGACAGGGGCCTCGTTCCTACGAGCAGTACTTC. Amino acid sequence: CASSFQGQGPRSYEQYF. Full variable domain (missing parts from reference TRBV5-1 and TRBJ2-7): KAGVTQTPRYLIKTRGQQVTLSCSPISGHRSVSWYQQTPGQGLQFLFEYFSETQRNKGNFPGRFSGRQFSNSRSEMNVSTLELGDSALYLCASSFQGQGPRSYEQYFGPGTRLTVT.

The chain couples TRBV30 to TRBJ1-5; 7 nucleotides agree with TRBD1. The V gene end was trimmed by 3 bases and the J gene end by 4 bases; junction bases not matched to a gene: 6. Looked up from germline, CDR1 is GTSNPN and CDR2 is SVGIG (reference sequence). The CDR3 consists of 14 residues. The CDR3 DNA sequence: TGTGCCTGGAGCTTGGGACAGCATAATCAGCCCCAGCATTTT. It translates to CAWSLGQHNQPQHF.

CDR3 sequence: CASSPSTGGDTEAFF. Written as DNA, the CDR3 is TGTGCCAGCTCACCATCGACAGGGGGAGACACTGAAGCTTTCTTT. J is TRBJ1-1 and V is TRBV18; 9 nucleotides agree with TRBD1. The ends lost 2 bases at V and 3 bases at J; junction bases unmatched: 4. The CDR3 loop spans 15 amino acids. CDR1 and CDR2 (germline): KGHSH, LQKENI.

The V call is TRBV4-1, the J call TRBJ1-2; D gene uncertain. This CDR3 is 13 amino acids long. CDR1 is MGHRA, CDR2 YSYEKL, per germline. Trimming left V 4 bases short and J 6 bases short, with 12 bases between. DNA for the CDR3: TGCGCCAGCAGCCCCATTTTAAGGGATGGCTACACCTTC. Translation gives CASSPILRDGYTF.

The genes are TRBV30 and TRBJ1-5; no reliable D call. The length of the CDR3 is 14 residues. Looked up from germline, CDR1 is GTSNPN and CDR2 is SVGIG (reference sequence). With 2 bases removed from V and 2 bases from J, the gap between germline ends came to 10 bases. This CDR3 is CAWSTRLGNQPQHF. The CDR3 bases are TGTGCCTGGAGTACCAGGCTGGGCAATCAGCCCCAGCATTTT.

V and J are TRBV18 and TRBJ1-4; a weak D match, TRBD1 (6 bases). Germline V gives CDR1 KGHSH, CDR2 LQKENI. Deletions cut 3 bases from V and 6 bases from J, with 11 bases between. The CDR3 runs to 14 residues. The CDR3 sequence: CASSPGGADEKLFF. For the CDR3, the DNA is TGTGCCAGCTCACCCGGGGGCGCCGATGAAAAACTGTTTTTT.

The V and J genes are TRBV4-3 and TRBJ2-1, with D tentatively TRBD2 (6 bases). Germline V gene lookup returns CDR1 LGHNA and CDR2 YSLEER. Trimming removed 1 base at V and 3 bases at J, with 13 bases between. The CDR3 has 16 amino acids. CDR3 in DNA: TGCGCCAGCAGCCAAGGGGACTCCGCGGGCTACAATGAGCAGTTCTTC. Amino acids: CASSQGDSAGYNEQFF.

This chain links TRBV29-1 with TRBJ2-3, with TRBD2 matching 13 bases. With 6 bases clipped from V and 2 bases from J, the junction kept 2 bases outside the gene matches. CDR1 SQVTM and CDR2 ANQGSEA come from the germline V gene. The CDR3 totals 14 residues. This CDR3 reads CSVGTSGATDTQYF. The CDR3, as DNA: TGCAGCGTGGGGACTAGCGGGGCCACAGATACGCAGTATTTT.

The rearrangement links TRBV28 to TRBJ2-7, with TRBD2 identical over 12 bases. The germline CDR1 and CDR2 sequences are MDHEN and SYDVKM. J was trimmed by 6 bases and V by 2 bases; bases with no gene match: 14. The CDR3 covers 18 residues. DNA of the CDR3: TGTGCCAGCAGTTTACTATTTCCGACTAGCGGGAGTTACGTCGAGCAGTACTTC. Its translation: CASSLLFPTSGSYVEQYF. The full variable domain, with the rest looked up from reference TRBV28 and TRBJ2-7, is DVKVTQSSRYLVKRTGEKVFLECVQDMDHENMFWYRQDPGLGLRLIYFSYDVKMKEKGDIPEGYSVSREKKERFSLILESASTNQTSMYLCASSLLFPTSGSYVEQYFGPGTRLTVT.

The V call is TRBV28, the J call TRBJ2-1; D may correspond to TRBD1 or TRBD2 (5 bases each). V was pared by 1 base and J by 5 bases, with 18 bases between. Germline V gene lookup returns CDR1 MDHEN and CDR2 SYDVKM. The CDR3 loop spans 17 amino acids. The CDR3 DNA sequence: TGTGCCAGCAGTTTATTTATCGGGACCACAGGCAACAATGAGCAGTTCTTC. Translated, it gives CASSLFIGTTGNNEQFF.

CDR3 sequence (DNA): TGTGCCAGCAGCGCCGCGCCGCTAGCGGGGGGGCAAGAGACCCAGTACTTC. Its translation is CASSAAPLAGGQETQYF. The chain carries TRBV7-2 and TRBJ2-5, with 12 bases lining up with TRBD2. The CDR3 extends over 17 amino acids. The V segment lost 5 bases and the J segment 2 bases; nucleotides outside the gene matches: 9. Germline values: CDR1 SGHTA, CDR2 FQGNSA.

The J gene is TRBJ2-3, the V gene TRBV4-1; weak D call: TRBD1 (5 bases). V lost 4 bases and J lost 2, with 13 bases in between. The CDR3 sequence is 15 residues long. The V gene's germline CDR1 is MGHRA and CDR2 YSYEKL. CDR3 protein: CASSLLDRYTDTQYF. The DNA of the CDR3 is TGCGCCAGCAGCCTCCTAGACAGATACACAGATACGCAGTATTTT.

This rearrangement joins TRBV30 to TRBJ1-5; tentatively, D is TRBD1 (5 bases). Germline-derived CDR1 and CDR2 are GTSNPN and SVGIG (reference sequence). Deletions cut 2 bases from V and 4 bases from J, with 18 bases between. There are 16 residues in the CDR3. The DNA of the CDR3 is TGTGCCTGGAGTCAAACTCCCGGGGGAAATAATCAGCCCCAGCATTTT. It yields the protein CAWSQTPGGNNQPQHF.

The gene calls are TRBV6-1 and TRBJ2-5; TRBD2 agrees at 7 bases. The CDR3 covers 14 residues. Germline loops: CDR1 MNHNS, CDR2 SASEGT. Trimming cost V 7 bases and J 2 bases; bases outside gene matches: 7. The CDR3 region is CASTLGLVQETQYF. The DNA of the CDR3 is TGTGCCAGCACCCTCGGACTAGTTCAAGAGACCCAGTACTTC.

The chain has TRBV2 and TRBJ2-3; TRBD2 agrees at 12 bases. Germline values: CDR1 SNHLY, CDR2 FYNNEI. The CDR3 spans 14 residues. V was clipped by 4 bases and J by 5 bases; unmatched bases: 1. CDR3 residues: CASSVLAGGDTQYF. CDR3 nucleotides: TGTGCCAGCAGTGTACTAGCGGGGGGAGATACGCAGTATTTT.

The V call is TRBV28, the J call TRBJ1-2, with 7 bases matching TRBD1. Germline lookup yields CDR1 MDHEN and CDR2 SYDVKM. The trim removed 8 bases at V and 3 bases at J, leaving 6 bases unmatched. The CDR3 sequence is 13 residues long. The CDR3 reads CASGYRGDYGYTF. CDR3 DNA sequence: TGTGCCAGCGGATACAGGGGTGACTATGGCTACACCTTC.

The chain uses TRBV19 and TRBJ2-2; D unclear. This CDR3 has 15 amino acids. The germline CDR1 and CDR2 sequences are LNHDA and SQIVND (reference sequence). V dropped 9 bases and J dropped 0 bases, with 14 bases sitting between them. The CDR3 is CASRSFATNTGELFF. The CDR3, as DNA: TGTGCCAGCCGCTCGTTTGCTACGAACACCGGGGAGCTGTTTTTT.

This chain connects TRBV25-1 to TRBJ2-5; tentative D call: TRBD1 (6 bases). V was clipped by 2 bases and J by 5 bases, with 9 bases between them. CDR1 MGHDK and CDR2 SYGVNS come from the germline V gene. The CDR3 loop spans 13 amino acids. The CDR3 coding sequence is TGTGCCAGCAGTGAACAGGGGAAGGAGACCCAGTACTTC. This translates into CASSEQGKETQYF.

The CDR3 bases are TGTGCCAGCAGTTTGGGCCCCCCGGCGGGAGGGCGAGATACGCAGTATTTT. It codes for CASSLGPPAGGRDTQYF. The chain is built from TRBV27 and TRBJ2-3, with 9 bases fitting TRBD2. Germline V gene lookup returns CDR1 MNHEY and CDR2 SMNVEV (reference sequence). V trimming: 3 bases; J trimming: 5 bases; junction bases outside the gene matches: 12. CDR3 length: 17 residues.

This clone appeared once. The chain recombines TRBV11-2 with TRBJ2-2; no clear D gene. Germline V CDR1 and CDR2: SGHAT, FQNNGV. V shed 4 bases and J shed 0 bases, with 12 bases lying between them. The CDR3 has 16 amino acids. The chain's CDR3 is CASSSLGPANTGELFF. The CDR3 nucleotides are TGTGCCAGCAGCTCCCTTGGACCCGCGAACACCGGGGAGCTGTTTTTT.

The rearrangement uses TRBV2 and TRBJ1-2, with 7 bases aligning to TRBD1. Germline values: CDR1 SNHLY, CDR2 FYNNEI. This CDR3 is 15 amino acids long. In DNA form, the CDR3 reads TGTGCAACCCGTGGTGAAGGGGGCTTTGACTATGGCTACACCTTC. It translates to CATRGEGGFDYGYTF.

The chain joins TRBV16 to TRBJ1-1; TRBD1 aligns across 7 bases. Germline CDR1 KGHSY, CDR2 FQNENV. There are 16 residues in the CDR3. V shed 0 bases, J shed 7 bases, and the junction held 11 bases outside the gene matches. CDR3 bases: TGTGCCAGCAGCCAATCAGGGAGTACAGGGGACAGTGAAGCTTTCTTT. This encodes CASSQSGSTGDSEAFF.

J is TRBJ2-3 and V is TRBV9; TRBD1 aligns across 11 bases. The V and J ends lost 2 bases and 8 bases, in that order; junction bases with no gene match: 4. CDR3 length: 14 amino acids. Germline V gene lookup returns CDR1 SGDLS and CDR2 YYNGEE. CDR3 sequence reads: CASSVGQGARTQYF. The CDR3 DNA reads TGTGCCAGCAGCGTCGGACAGGGGGCGCGTACGCAGTATTTT.

The chain couples TRBV2 to TRBJ1-5; 12 bases line up with TRBD1. The ends lost 4 bases at V and 0 bases at J; junction bases unmatched: 1. The CDR3 is 16 amino acids. CDR1 is SNHLY and CDR2 is FYNNEI in the germline V gene. The CDR3 protein is CASSGDRGRSNQPQHF. In nucleotides, the CDR3 is TGTGCCAGCAGTGGGGACAGGGGGCGTAGCAATCAGCCCCAGCATTTT.

This chain connects TRBV10-3 to TRBJ2-2; the D gene is possibly TRBD2 (6 bases). From germline, CDR1 is ENHRY and CDR2 SYGVKD. V lost 5 bases and J lost 6, with 13 bases in between. The CDR3 sequence is 14 residues long. This CDR3 is CAISLSRESGELFF. In DNA form, the CDR3 reads TGTGCCATCAGTCTCAGTCGGGAGTCCGGGGAGCTGTTTTTT.

This sequence joins TRBV2 and TRBJ1-2; D uncertain. The CDR3 length is 15 residues. The V and J ends lost 4 bases and 4 bases respectively, with 16 bases between them. Germline V CDR1 and CDR2: SNHLY, FYNNEI. The CDR3 DNA is TGTGCCAGCAGTGCCAGCTGGCGGTCGTCCTATGGCTACACCTTC. Its protein product is CASSASWRSSYGYTF.

This chain joins TRBV7-7 and TRBJ2-2; D remains ambiguous. Trimming removed 4 bases from V and 7 bases from J, with 13 bases in between. Germline CDR1 is SSHAT and CDR2 is FNYEAQ (reference sequence). This CDR3 region has 14 residues. The CDR3 spells CASSSEPYSGELFF. In nucleotides, the CDR3 is TGTGCCAGCAGCTCCGAACCCTACAGCGGGGAGCTGTTTTTT.

This rearrangement joins TRBV11-2 to TRBJ2-7; D unclear. The V and J ends lost 1 base and 3 bases respectively, with 10 bases between them. The CDR3 loop spans 14 amino acids. The germline gives CDR1 SGHAT, CDR2 FQNNGV. This CDR3 reads CASSLAGSHYEQYF. The CDR3 region has the DNA TGTGCCAGCAGCTTAGCGGGTTCTCACTACGAGCAGTACTTC.

The CDR3 DNA follows: TGTGCCTGGAGTGTACGGACAGGGGGCCATCAGCCCCAGCATTTT. It yields the protein CAWSVRTGGHQPQHF. V is TRBV30 and J is TRBJ1-5, with TRBD1 identical over 11 bases. Trimming cost V 0 bases and J 5 bases; bases outside gene matches: 3. The CDR3 consists of 15 residues. From germline, CDR1 is GTSNPN and CDR2 SVGIG (reference sequence).

The chain employs TRBV4-3 and TRBJ2-7; maybe TRBD1 (7 bases). The CDR3 totals 18 residues. Germline values: CDR1 LGHNA, CDR2 YSLEER. Trimming took off 0 bases at V and 2 bases at J, with 20 bases between the two ends. The CDR3 coding sequence is TGCGCCAGCAGCCAAGAAGCAGGGGGGACTCAACGGACCTACGAGCAGTACTTC. Its translation is CASSQEAGGTQRTYEQYF.